This entry is about one T cell receptor (beta chain). Antigen specificity is unknown. Time point of the sample: newly diagnosed, previously untreated cHL patient sample. Comparison came from newly diagnosed, untreated classical Hodgkin lymphoma PBMCs. This sample is drawn from a study of PD-1 blockade in classical Hodgkin lymphoma. V lost 2 bases and J 3 bases, leaving 5 bases between the germline ends. Germline values: CDR1 GTSNPN, CDR2 SVGIG (reference sequence). This CDR3 spans 12 amino acids. The data were produced by immunoSEQ multiplex PCR, yet TCRdb's version contains in-frame clones alone and is incomplete. Here the sample spans about 46,000 clones, about nine tenths being singletons. The study, taken as a whole, reports: In newly diagnosed patients, baseline TCR diversity was reportedly below that of healthy donors.

The clonotype comes from a human donor with classical Hodgkin lymphoma. The chain recombines TRBV30 with TRBJ1-5; no clear D gene. The specimen was peripheral blood mononuclear cells (PBMCs). The DNA of the CDR3 is TGTGCCTGGAGTCAGAACAATCAGCCCCAGCATTTT. Translation gives CAWSQNNQPQHF.